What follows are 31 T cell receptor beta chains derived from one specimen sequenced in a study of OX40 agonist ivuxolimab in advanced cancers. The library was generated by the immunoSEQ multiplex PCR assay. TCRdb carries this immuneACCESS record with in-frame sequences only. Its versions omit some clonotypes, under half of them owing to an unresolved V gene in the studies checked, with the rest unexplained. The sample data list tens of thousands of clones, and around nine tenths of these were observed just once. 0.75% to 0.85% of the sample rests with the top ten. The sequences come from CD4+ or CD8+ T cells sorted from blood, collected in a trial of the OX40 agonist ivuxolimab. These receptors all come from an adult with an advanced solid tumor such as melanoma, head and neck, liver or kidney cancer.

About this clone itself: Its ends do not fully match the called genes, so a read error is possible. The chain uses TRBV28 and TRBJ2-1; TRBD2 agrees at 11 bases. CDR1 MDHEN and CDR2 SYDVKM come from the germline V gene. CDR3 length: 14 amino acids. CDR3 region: CASLLAGAYSEQFF. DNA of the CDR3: TGTGCCAGCCTACTAGCGGGGGCTTACAGTGAGCAGTTCTTC.

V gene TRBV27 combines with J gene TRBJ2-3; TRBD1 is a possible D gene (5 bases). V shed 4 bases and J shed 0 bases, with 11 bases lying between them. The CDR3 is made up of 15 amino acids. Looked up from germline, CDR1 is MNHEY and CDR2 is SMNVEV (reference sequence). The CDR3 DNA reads TGTGCCAGCAGTTCGGCAGGGTTTAGCACAGATACGCAGTATTTT. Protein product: CASSSAGFSTDTQYF.

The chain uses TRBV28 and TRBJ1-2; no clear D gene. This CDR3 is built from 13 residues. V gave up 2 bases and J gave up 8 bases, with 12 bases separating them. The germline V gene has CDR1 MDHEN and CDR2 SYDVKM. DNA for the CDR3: TGTGCCAGCAGTTTAAGGGCCGCAGTAGGCTACACCTTC. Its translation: CASSLRAAVGYTF.

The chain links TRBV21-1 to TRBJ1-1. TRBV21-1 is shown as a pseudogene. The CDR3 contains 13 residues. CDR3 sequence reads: CASSKEGNTEAFF. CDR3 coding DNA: TGTGCCAGCAGCAAAGAAGGGAACACTGAAGCTTTCTTT.

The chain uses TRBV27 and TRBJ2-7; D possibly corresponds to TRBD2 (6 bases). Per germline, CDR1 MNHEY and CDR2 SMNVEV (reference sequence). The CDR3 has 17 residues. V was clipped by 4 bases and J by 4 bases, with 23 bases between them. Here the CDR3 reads CASSSNRGAGRGYEQYF. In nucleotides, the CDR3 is TGTGCCAGCAGTTCAAACCGGGGAGCCGGACGGGGGTACGAGCAGTACTTC.

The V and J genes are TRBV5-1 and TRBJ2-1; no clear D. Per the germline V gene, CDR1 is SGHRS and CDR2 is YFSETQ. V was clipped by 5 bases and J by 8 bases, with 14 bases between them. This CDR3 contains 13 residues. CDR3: CASSKGLGYEQFF. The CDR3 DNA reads TGCGCCAGCAGTAAGGGCCTTGGGTATGAGCAGTTCTTC.

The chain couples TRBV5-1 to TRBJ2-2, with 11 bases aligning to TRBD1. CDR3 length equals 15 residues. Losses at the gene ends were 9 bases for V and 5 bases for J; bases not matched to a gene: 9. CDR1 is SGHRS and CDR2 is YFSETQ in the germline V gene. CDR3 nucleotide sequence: TGCGCCACCTCGGACAGGGGGCAAGAAACCGGGGAGCTGTTTTTT. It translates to CATSDRGQETGELFF.

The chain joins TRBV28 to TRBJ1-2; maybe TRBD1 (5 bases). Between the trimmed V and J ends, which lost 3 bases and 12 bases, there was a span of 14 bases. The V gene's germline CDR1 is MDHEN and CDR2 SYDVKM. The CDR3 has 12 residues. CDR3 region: CASSFSTGTDTF. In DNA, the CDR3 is TGTGCCAGCAGTTTTTCCACCGGGACCGACACCTTC.

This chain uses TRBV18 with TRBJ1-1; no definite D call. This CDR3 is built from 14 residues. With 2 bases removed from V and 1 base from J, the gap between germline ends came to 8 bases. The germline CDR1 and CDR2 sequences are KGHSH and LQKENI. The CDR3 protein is CASSPAAGNTEAFF. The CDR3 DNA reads TGTGCCAGCTCACCAGCGGCAGGGAACACTGAAGCTTTCTTT.

The CDR3 reads CASSRGRMNTEAFF. The CDR3 bases are TGTGCCAGCAGCAGGGGACGGATGAACACTGAAGCTTTCTTT. The V call is TRBV28, the J call TRBJ1-1; D perhaps matches TRBD1 (6 bases). Trimming stripped 6 bases from V and 0 bases from J, with 11 bases between. Germline CDR1 reads MDHEN; CDR2 reads SYDVKM. The CDR3 sequence is 14 residues long.

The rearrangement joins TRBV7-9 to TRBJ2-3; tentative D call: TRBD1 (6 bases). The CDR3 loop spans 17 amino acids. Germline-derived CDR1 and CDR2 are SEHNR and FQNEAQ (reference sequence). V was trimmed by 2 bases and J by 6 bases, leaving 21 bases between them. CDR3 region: CASSLIKRTQTGDTQYF. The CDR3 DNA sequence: TGTGCCAGCAGCTTAATCAAAAGGACCCAAACAGGGGATACGCAGTATTTT. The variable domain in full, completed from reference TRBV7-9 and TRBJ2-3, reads DTGVSQNPRHKITKRGQNVTFRCDPISEHNRLYWYRQTLGQGPEFLTYFQNEAQLEKSRLLSDRFSAERPKGSFSTLEIQRTEQGDSAMYLCASSLIKRTQTGDTQYFGPGTRLTVL.

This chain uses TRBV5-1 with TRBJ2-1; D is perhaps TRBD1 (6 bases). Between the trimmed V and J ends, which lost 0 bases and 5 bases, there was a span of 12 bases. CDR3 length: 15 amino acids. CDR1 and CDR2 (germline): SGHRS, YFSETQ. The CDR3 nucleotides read TGCGCCAGCAGCTTGGAGGGCAGGGGTAACAATGAGCAGTTCTTC. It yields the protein CASSLEGRGNNEQFF.

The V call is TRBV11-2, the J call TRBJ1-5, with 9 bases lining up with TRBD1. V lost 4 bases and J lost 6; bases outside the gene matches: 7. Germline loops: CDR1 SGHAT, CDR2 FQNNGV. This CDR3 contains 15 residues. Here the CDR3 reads CASSSGQGRGQPQHF. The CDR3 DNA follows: TGTGCCAGCAGCTCCGGACAGGGGAGGGGTCAGCCCCAGCATTTT. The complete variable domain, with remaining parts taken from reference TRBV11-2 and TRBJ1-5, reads EAGVAQSPRYKIIEKRQSVAFWCNPISGHATLYWYQQILGQGPKLLIQFQNNGVVDDSQLPKDRFSAERLKGVDSTLKIQPAKLEDSAVYLCASSSGQGRGQPQHFGDGTRLSIL.

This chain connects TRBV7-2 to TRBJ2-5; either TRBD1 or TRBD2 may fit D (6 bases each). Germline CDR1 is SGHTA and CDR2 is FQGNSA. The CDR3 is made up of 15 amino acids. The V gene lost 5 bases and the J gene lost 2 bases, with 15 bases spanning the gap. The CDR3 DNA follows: TGTGCCAGCAGCCCCCCGGGGGCGGGACAAGAGACCCAGTACTTC. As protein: CASSPPGAGQETQYF. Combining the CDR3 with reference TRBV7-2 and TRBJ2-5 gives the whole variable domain GAGVSQSPSNKVTEKGKDVELRCDPISGHTALYWYRQSLGQGLEFLIYFQGNSAPDKSGLPSDRFSAERTGGSVSTLTIQRTQQEDSAVYLCASSPPGAGQETQYFGPGTRLLVL.

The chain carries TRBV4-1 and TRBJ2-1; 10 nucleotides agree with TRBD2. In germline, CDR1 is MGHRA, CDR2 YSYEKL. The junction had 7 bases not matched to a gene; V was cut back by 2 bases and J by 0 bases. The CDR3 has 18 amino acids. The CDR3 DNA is TGCGCCAGCAGCCAACTAGCGGGGGCCTCGAGCTCCTACAATGAGCAGTTCTTC. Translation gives CASSQLAGASSSYNEQFF.

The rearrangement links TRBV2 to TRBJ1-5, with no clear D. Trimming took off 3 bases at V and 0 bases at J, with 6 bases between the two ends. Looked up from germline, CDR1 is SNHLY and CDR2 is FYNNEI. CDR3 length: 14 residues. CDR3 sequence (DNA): TGTGCCAGCAGTGAGAATTATAGCAATCAGCCCCAGCATTTT. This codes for CASSENYSNQPQHF.

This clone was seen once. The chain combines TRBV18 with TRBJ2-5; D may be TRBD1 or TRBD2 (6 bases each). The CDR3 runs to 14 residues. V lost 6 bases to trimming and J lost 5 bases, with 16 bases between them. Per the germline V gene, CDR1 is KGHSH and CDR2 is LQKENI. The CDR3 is CASSLRIGGETQYF. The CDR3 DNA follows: TGTGCCAGCTCCCTCCGTATAGGGGGGGAGACCCAGTACTTC.

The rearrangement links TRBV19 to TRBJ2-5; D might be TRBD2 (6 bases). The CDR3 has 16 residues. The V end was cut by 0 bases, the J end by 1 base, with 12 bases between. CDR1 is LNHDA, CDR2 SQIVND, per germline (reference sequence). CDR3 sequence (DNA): TGTGCCAGTAGTATAGATTTGGCGGGGATCCAAGAGACCCAGTACTTC. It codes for CASSIDLAGIQETQYF.

The CDR3 bases are TGCGCCAGCAGCTGGCTAGCGGGTCTCGGCAATGAGCAGTTCTTC. Translation: CASSWLAGLGNEQFF. This rearrangement joins TRBV5-1 to TRBJ2-1, with 8 bases lining up with TRBD2. The CDR3 consists of 15 residues. CDR1 SGHRS and CDR2 YFSETQ come from the germline V gene. The V and J ends lost 3 bases and 6 bases, in that order; junction bases with no gene match: 8.

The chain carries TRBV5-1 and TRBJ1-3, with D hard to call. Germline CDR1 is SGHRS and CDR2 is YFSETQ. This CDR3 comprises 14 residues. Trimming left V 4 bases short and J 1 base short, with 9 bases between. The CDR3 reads CASSLGRSGNTIYF. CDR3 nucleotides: TGCGCCAGCAGCCTCGGACGTTCTGGAAACACCATATATTTT.

CDR3 DNA: TGTGCCAGCAGCCCCAGGGGGACTGCTGGGGATGAGCAGTTCTTC. It encodes CASSPRGTAGDEQFF. This chain connects TRBV9 to TRBJ2-1; tentatively, D is TRBD1 (7 bases). The germline V gene has CDR1 SGDLS and CDR2 YYNGEE. V dropped 4 bases and J dropped 8 bases, with 19 bases sitting between them. This CDR3 region has 15 residues.

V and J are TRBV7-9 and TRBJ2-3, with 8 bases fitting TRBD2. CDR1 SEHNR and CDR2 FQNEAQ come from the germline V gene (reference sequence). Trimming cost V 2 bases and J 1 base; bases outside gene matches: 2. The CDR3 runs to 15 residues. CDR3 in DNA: TGTGCCAGCAGCTTAACAGCGGGGGGCACAGATACGCAGTATTTT. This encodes CASSLTAGGTDTQYF.

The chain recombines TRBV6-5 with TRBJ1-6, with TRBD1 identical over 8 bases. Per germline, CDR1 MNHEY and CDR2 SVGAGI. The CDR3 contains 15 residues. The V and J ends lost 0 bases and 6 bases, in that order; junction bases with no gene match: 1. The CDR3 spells CASSYSGQGNSPLHF. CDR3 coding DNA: TGTGCCAGCAGTTACTCCGGACAGGGTAATTCACCCCTCCACTTT.

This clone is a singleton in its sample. The CDR3 DNA sequence: TGTGCCAGCAGTTTAGGACAAACATCCTACACCTTC. Its translation: CASSLGQTSYTF. The chain uses TRBV6-5 and TRBJ1-2, with D possibly TRBD1 on 5 matching bases. Germline-derived CDR1 and CDR2 are MNHEY and SVGAGI. Trimming removed 4 bases from V and 10 bases from J, with 13 bases in between. The CDR3 extends over 12 amino acids.

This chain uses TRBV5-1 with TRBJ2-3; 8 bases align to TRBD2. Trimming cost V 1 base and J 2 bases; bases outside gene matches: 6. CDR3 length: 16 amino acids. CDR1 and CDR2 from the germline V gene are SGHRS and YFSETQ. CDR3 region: CASSLLPGGATDTQYF. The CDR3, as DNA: TGCGCCAGCAGCTTGCTTCCGGGGGGGGCCACAGATACGCAGTATTTT.

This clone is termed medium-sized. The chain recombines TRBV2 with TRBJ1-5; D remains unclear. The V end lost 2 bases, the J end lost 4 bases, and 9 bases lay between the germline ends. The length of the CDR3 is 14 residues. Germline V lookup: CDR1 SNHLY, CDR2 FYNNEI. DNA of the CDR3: TGTGCCAGCAGTGAAATGGCGGGGAATCAGCCCCAGCATTTT. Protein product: CASSEMAGNQPQHF.

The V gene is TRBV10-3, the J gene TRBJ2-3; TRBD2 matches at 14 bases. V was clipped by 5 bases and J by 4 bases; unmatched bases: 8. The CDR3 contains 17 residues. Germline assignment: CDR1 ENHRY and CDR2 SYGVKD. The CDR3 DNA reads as TGTGCCATCAGTATACGGACTAGCGGGAGGAGCCCAGATACGCAGTATTTT. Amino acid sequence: CAISIRTSGRSPDTQYF.

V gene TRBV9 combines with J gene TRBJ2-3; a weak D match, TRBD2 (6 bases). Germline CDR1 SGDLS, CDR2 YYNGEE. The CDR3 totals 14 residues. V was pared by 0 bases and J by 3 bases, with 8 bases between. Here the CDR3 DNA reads TGTGCCAGCAGCGTAGGGACTATGACAGATACGCAGTATTTT. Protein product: CASSVGTMTDTQYF.

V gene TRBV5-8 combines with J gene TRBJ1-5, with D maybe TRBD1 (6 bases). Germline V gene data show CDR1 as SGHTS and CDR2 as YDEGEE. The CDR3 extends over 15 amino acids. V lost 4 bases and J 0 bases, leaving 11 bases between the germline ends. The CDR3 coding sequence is TGTGCCAGCAGCGCTGGGGACATTAGCAATCAGCCCCAGCATTTT. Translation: CASSAGDISNQPQHF.

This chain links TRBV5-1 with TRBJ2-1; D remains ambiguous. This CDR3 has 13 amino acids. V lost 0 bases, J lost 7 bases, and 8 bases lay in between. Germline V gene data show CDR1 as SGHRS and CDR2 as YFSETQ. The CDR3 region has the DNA TGCGCCAGCAGCTTGGAAGCGTGGAATGAGCAGTTCTTC. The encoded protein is CASSLEAWNEQFF.

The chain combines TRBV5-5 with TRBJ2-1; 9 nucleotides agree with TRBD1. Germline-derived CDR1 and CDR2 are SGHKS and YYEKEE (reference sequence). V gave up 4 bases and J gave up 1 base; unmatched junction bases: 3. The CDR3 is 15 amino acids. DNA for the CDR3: TGTGCCAGCAGCCCCGGGACAGGGTCCTACAATGAGCAGTTCTTC. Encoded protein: CASSPGTGSYNEQFF.